This T cell receptor (beta chain) stems from a study of blood T cell repertoires in COVID-19. Study context: Acute and convalescent COVID-19 specimens originated in the United States, Italy and Spain. From T cells, B-cell-depleted T cells, or PBMCs came the material, which was cDNA or gDNA.

As for this clone: Within the sample, other DNA sequences also encode this same CDR3.

Per the authors' pipeline: For nucleated cells, counts were estimated from reference gene primer amplification. TCRdb keeps only in-frame clones here, not all; method: immunoSEQ multiplex PCR. V, J and clone size are those of that table, while D and trimming were read from the DNA. In the table there are roughly 91,000 clones, approximately 82% of which are singletons. The specimen sequenced was peripheral blood. The TCR originated in a woman older than 75 with acute or convalescent COVID-19.

CDR3 protein: CASSPRGSQETQYF. As DNA, the CDR3 is TGTGCCAGCTCACCTCGAGGGTCACAAGAGACCCAGTACTTC. The chain carries TRBV18 and TRBJ2-5; TRBD2 is a possible D gene (5 bases). This CDR3 has 14 residues. From germline, CDR1 is KGHSH and CDR2 LQKENI. V was trimmed by 3 bases and J by 2 bases, leaving 10 bases between them. Based on the CDR3 plus reference TRBV18 and TRBJ2-5, the full variable domain is NAGVMQNPRHLVRRRGQEARLRCSPMKGHSHVYWYRQLPEEGLKFMVYLQKENIIDESGMPKERFSAEFPKEGPSILRIQQVVRGDSAAYFCASSPRGSQETQYFGPGTRLLVL.